This TCR beta chain was identified in a study of T cells in Graves' hyperthyroidism and ophthalmopathy. TCR beta CDR3 sequences were amplified from RNA transcripts. The HTBI primer set drove a first-round RT-PCR of the TCR CDR3. TCRdb called the multiplex PCR reads again in MiXCR, with one record for every CDR3 protein. The top ten clones hold approximately 7.5% of a sample with a few hundred thousand distinct CDR3 sequences, 46% of them seen once. Diagnosing involved the use of clinical symptoms, serum thyroxine and TRAb, thyroid ultrasound and orbital computed tomography. General study results and limits: Among thyroid clonotypes expanded above 0.001, most also appeared in blood. The model predicted ophthalmopathy a median around 6.5 months before onset.

The CDR3 has 14 residues. From germline, CDR1 is SNHLY and CDR2 FYNNEI. Trimming left V 5 bases short and J 2 bases short, with 10 bases between. The sample holds many counts of this clonotype. The antigen remains undetermined. This TCR derives from a young woman with Graves' hyperthyroidism. The chain is built from TRBV2 and TRBJ1-5; D gene unclear. The sequenced sample consisted of peripheral blood or thyroid tissue (not recorded which). As DNA, the CDR3 is TGTGCCAGCAGTATTGGAGACGGCAATCAGCCCCAGCATTTT. It encodes CASSIGDGNQPQHF.